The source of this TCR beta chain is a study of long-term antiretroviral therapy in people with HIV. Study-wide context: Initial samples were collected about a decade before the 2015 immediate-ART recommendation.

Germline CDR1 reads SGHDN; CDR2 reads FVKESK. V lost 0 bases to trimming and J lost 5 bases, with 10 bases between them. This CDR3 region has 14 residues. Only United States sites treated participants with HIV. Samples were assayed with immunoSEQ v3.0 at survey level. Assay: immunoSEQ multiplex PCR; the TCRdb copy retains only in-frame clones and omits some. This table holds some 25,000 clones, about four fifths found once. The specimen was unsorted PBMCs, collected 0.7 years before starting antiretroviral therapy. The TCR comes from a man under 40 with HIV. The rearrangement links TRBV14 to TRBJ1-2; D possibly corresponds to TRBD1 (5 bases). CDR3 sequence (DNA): TGTGCCAGCAGCCAAGAATGGCAGGGATATGGCTACACCTTC. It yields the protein CASSQEWQGYGYTF.